This passage covers 25 T cell receptor beta chains from one sample sequenced in a study of cytomegalovirus exposure and HLA in healthy donors. With 60 Vbeta and 13 Jbeta primers, the PCR was carried out. Clones were sequenced by immunoSEQ multiplex PCR, and TCRdb holds only the in-frame ones, with some missing. The sample comprises approximately 160,000 clones, 75% to 85% of which are singletons, and 0.6% to 0.95% rests with the top ten. Sequencing input: PBMCs. Source of these receptors: a female donor in good health and CMV-seronegative.

This clone was detected a few times. The chain carries TRBV27 and TRBJ1-2; 7 nucleotides align to TRBD1. Germline V gene data show CDR1 as MNHEY and CDR2 as SMNVEV (reference sequence). V was clipped by 5 bases and J by 4 bases; unmatched bases: 10. This CDR3 contains 15 residues. The CDR3 loop reads CASSRRDSNPYGYTF. As DNA, the CDR3 is TGTGCCAGCAGTCGAAGGGACAGTAACCCCTATGGCTACACCTTC.

The chain combines TRBV5-6 with TRBJ1-4; the D is unclear. The CDR3 covers 12 residues. V lost 0 bases, J lost 10 bases, and 7 bases lay in between. Looked up from germline, CDR1 is SGHDT and CDR2 is YYEEEE. CDR3 coding DNA: TGTGCCAGCAGCTTGGCCCGAGGAAAACTGTTTTTT. Its protein product is CASSLARGKLFF.

Points on this clone: A read error may produce the germline difference seen at one junction end. The V call is TRBV7-6, the J call TRBJ2-6, with TRBD1 matching over 11 bases. Germline V gene data show CDR1 as SGHVS and CDR2 as FNYEAQ. This CDR3 contains 16 residues. CDR3 in DNA: TGTGCCAGCAGCCGGACAGGGGGCGCTGGGGCCAACGGCCTGACTTTC. Protein sequence: CASSRTGGAGANGLTF.

This sequence joins TRBV7-2 and TRBJ2-7, with 14 bases lining up with TRBD2. This CDR3 contains 16 residues. Germline-derived CDR1 and CDR2 are SGHTA and FQGNSA. V shed 3 bases, J shed 5 bases, and the junction held 6 bases outside the gene matches. CDR3 bases: TGTGCCAGCAGCTTCGCCGGACTAGCGGGGGGTAACGAGCAGTACTTC. Translating gives CASSFAGLAGGNEQYF.

This chain uses TRBV2 with TRBJ1-2; the match to TRBD1 covers 7 bases. The CDR3 totals 15 residues. Germline V gene data show CDR1 as SNHLY and CDR2 as FYNNEI. J lost 6 bases, V lost 4 bases, and 11 bases had no gene match. The CDR3 DNA reads TGTGCCAGCAGTGTACAGGGGAGAAGTGCGGATGGCTACACCTTC. Protein sequence: CASSVQGRSADGYTF.

With regard to this clone: Other DNA variants within this sample encode the same CDR3. This chain links TRBV28 with TRBJ2-1; D is ambiguous. V was pared by 3 bases and J by 7 bases, with 4 bases between. Germline lookup yields CDR1 MDHEN and CDR2 SYDVKM. This CDR3 is built from 11 residues. The chain's CDR3 is CASSLRNEQFF. The DNA of the CDR3 is TGTGCCAGCAGTTTGCGGAATGAGCAGTTCTTC.

This chain connects TRBV5-4 to TRBJ1-2; a possible D gene is TRBD1 (6 bases). Trimming removed 0 bases at V and 4 bases at J, with 16 bases between. The CDR3 spans 16 residues. Germline V gene lookup returns CDR1 SGHNT and CDR2 YYREEE (reference sequence). The CDR3 protein is CASSLAKGGVGYGYTF. The CDR3 bases are TGTGCCAGCAGCTTGGCAAAGGGGGGGGTTGGCTATGGCTACACCTTC.

This rearrangement joins TRBV6-5 to TRBJ1-1, with D unresolved. In germline, CDR1 is MNHEY, CDR2 SVGAGI. The CDR3 sequence is 14 residues long. The ends were cut back, 5 bases at V and 2 bases at J, with 12 bases in the middle. Here the CDR3 reads CASSHMSENTEAFF. Here the CDR3 DNA reads TGTGCCAGCAGTCATATGTCAGAAAACACTGAAGCTTTCTTT.

This clone has only a few counts. This CDR3 is missing its conserved last phenylalanine or tryptophan, likely due to a read error. The limits of the CDR3 on the DNA are not certain, so only TCRdb's listed CDR3 is given. The chain joins TRBV6-4 to TRBJ2-7; the D call of TRBD2 is as the table states it, not checked on the DNA. The CDR3 is 14 amino acids in total, end residues counted. Germline V gives CDR1 MRHNA, CDR2 SNTAGT. CDR3 region: CASSDSVAGGLLGS.

V and J are TRBV18 and TRBJ2-7, with 10 bases fitting TRBD2. There are 16 residues in the CDR3. V trimming: 3 bases; J trimming: 2 bases; junction bases outside the gene matches: 7. Germline values: CDR1 KGHSH, CDR2 LQKENI. CDR3 DNA sequence: TGTGCCAGCTCACCCGATAGCGGGAGGTGGCCCTACGAGCAGTACTTC. As protein: CASSPDSGRWPYEQYF.

Remarks on this clone: One junction end disagrees with the germline gene, perhaps due to a read error. This sequence joins TRBV5-1 and TRBJ2-1; the D gene is possibly TRBD1 (6 bases). The CDR3 has 16 residues. CDR1 is SGHRS and CDR2 is YFSETQ in the germline V gene. This CDR3 reads CASSLGASGRGNEQFF. DNA for the CDR3: TGCGCCAGCAGTTTGGGGGCCTCTGGGAGAGGGAATGAGCAGTTCTTC.

The genes are TRBV14 and TRBJ2-2; D is possibly TRBD2 (5 bases). V gave up 3 bases and J gave up 5 bases, with 19 bases separating them. Germline V gene lookup returns CDR1 SGHDN and CDR2 FVKESK. The CDR3 sequence is 17 residues long. The CDR3 sequence is CASSQPSRRRTTGELFF. As DNA, the CDR3 is TGTGCCAGCAGCCAGCCATCGAGGAGGCGTACAACCGGGGAGCTGTTTTTT.

This sequence joins TRBV19 and TRBJ2-7, with 8 bases fitting TRBD1. V lost 1 base, J lost 3 bases, and 2 bases stayed unmatched. Germline loops: CDR1 LNHDA, CDR2 SQIVND (reference sequence). The CDR3 contains 14 residues. CDR3 coding DNA: TGTGCCAGTAGTATAGGCGACAGGGGCTACGAGCAGTACTTC. It codes for CASSIGDRGYEQYF.

V gene TRBV4-3 combines with J gene TRBJ1-5; the D is unclear. V shed 4 bases and J shed 4 bases, with 8 bases lying between them. The CDR3 runs to 13 residues. Germline values: CDR1 LGHNA, CDR2 YSLEER. CDR3 region: CASSLSRNQPQHF. The CDR3 DNA sequence: TGCGCCAGCAGCCTCTCCAGGAATCAGCCCCAGCATTTT.

The chain couples TRBV28 to TRBJ1-5, with TRBD1 identical over 10 bases. This CDR3 comprises 15 residues. Losses at the gene ends were 6 bases for V and 6 bases for J; bases not matched to a gene: 8. From germline, CDR1 is MDHEN and CDR2 SYDVKM. CDR3 sequence (DNA): TGTGCCAGCAGGCCGGGACAGGGGAATGTTCAGCCCCAGCATTTT. As protein: CASRPGQGNVQPQHF.

This chain links TRBV7-2 with TRBJ2-2; possible D gene TRBD2, 7 bases. This CDR3 region has 15 residues. The germline V gene has CDR1 SGHTA and CDR2 FQGNSA. Trimming took 4 bases from V and 8 from J, leaving 17 bases between them. The chain's CDR3 is CASSSRWGGAGELFF. CDR3 sequence (DNA): TGTGCCAGCAGCTCCCGTTGGGGGGGGGCTGGGGAGCTGTTTTTT. The entire variable domain, with the rest obtained from reference TRBV7-2 and TRBJ2-2, is as follows: GAGVSQSPSNKVTEKGKDVELRCDPISGHTALYWYRQSLGQGLEFLIYFQGNSAPDKSGLPSDRFSAERTGGSVSTLTIQRTQQEDSAVYLCASSSRWGGAGELFFGEGSRLTVL.

The chain carries TRBV7-2 and TRBJ2-2; 7 bases agree with TRBD1. Germline V CDR1 and CDR2: SGHTA, FQGNSA. The CDR3 totals 15 residues. Losses at the gene ends were 1 base for V and 3 bases for J; bases not matched to a gene: 2. The CDR3 spells CASSLVGTDTGELFF. The CDR3 DNA is TGTGCCAGCAGCTTAGTAGGGACAGACACCGGGGAGCTGTTTTTT.

This clone appeared a few times. The chain carries TRBV30 and TRBJ1-4, with 7 bases identical to TRBD1. Per the germline V gene, CDR1 is GTSNPN and CDR2 is SVGIG (reference sequence). V dropped 0 bases and J dropped 1; count of bases not matched to a gene: 2. The CDR3 length is 15 residues. The CDR3 DNA reads as TGTGCCTGGAGTGTGGCAGGGGGAACTAATGAAAAACTGTTTTTT. It is translated as CAWSVAGGTNEKLFF.

The gene calls are TRBV2 and TRBJ1-1; no reliable D call. The V end lost 7 bases, the J end lost 4 bases, and 16 bases lay between the germline ends. This CDR3 is built from 14 residues. Germline V gene sequence: CDR1 SNHLY, CDR2 FYNNEI. This CDR3 reads CASMVDSSSTEAFF. The CDR3 DNA sequence: TGTGCCAGCATGGTAGACTCCTCCAGCACTGAAGCTTTCTTT.

Remarks on this clone: The missing conserved phenylalanine or tryptophan at the end of this CDR3 makes a read error likely. The DNA is left out, because the CDR3 cannot be placed on it with certainty; the CDR3 is given as TCRdb lists it. This chain joins TRBV6-5 and TRBJ1-2; the table's D call TRBD1 went unverified against the DNA. Germline assignment: CDR1 MNHEY and CDR2 SVGAGI. The CDR3 has 9 amino acids, counting both end residues. CDR3 in amino acids: CASSDRAQV.

This chain uses TRBV4-3 with TRBJ1-1, with D hard to call. Trimming stripped 1 base from V and 5 bases from J, with 8 bases between. CDR1 LGHNA and CDR2 YSLEER come from the germline V gene. There are 13 residues in the CDR3. CDR3 sequence (DNA): TGCGCCAGCAGCCAAGGTCCGGGGACTGAAGCTTTCTTT. Translated, it gives CASSQGPGTEAFF.

The CDR3 bases are TGTGCCTGGACCCTTGGGCACGACCTCAACTATGGCTACACCTTC. This translates into CAWTLGHDLNYGYTF. This rearrangement joins TRBV30 to TRBJ1-2; D is unresolved. Germline CDR1 GTSNPN, CDR2 SVGIG (reference sequence). The CDR3 sequence is 15 residues long. V was trimmed by 4 bases and J by 2 bases, leaving 17 bases between them.

The rearrangement joins TRBV9 to TRBJ1-1; tentative D call: TRBD1 (5 bases). Germline CDR1 SGDLS, CDR2 YYNGEE. With 0 bases removed from V and 1 base from J, the gap between germline ends came to 7 bases. This CDR3 is 14 amino acids long. The CDR3 here is CASSVGQRNTEAFF. CDR3 sequence (DNA): TGTGCCAGCAGCGTAGGACAGAGGAACACTGAAGCTTTCTTT. Full variable domain (rest looked up from reference TRBV9 and TRBJ1-1): DSGVTQTPKHLITATGQRVTLRCSPRSGDLSVYWYQQSLDQGLQFLIQYYNGEERAKGNILERFSAQQFPDLHSELNLSSLELGDSALYFCASSVGQRNTEAFFGQGTRLTVV.

This CDR3 is CASSVDGGGTDTQYF. Here the CDR3 DNA reads TGTGCCAGCAGCGTCGACGGGGGGGGGACAGATACGCAGTATTTT. The rearrangement joins TRBV9 to TRBJ2-3; TRBD2 agrees at 8 bases. The V and J ends lost 2 bases and 3 bases, in that order; junction bases with no gene match: 5. The CDR3 totals 15 residues. Per the germline V gene, CDR1 is SGDLS and CDR2 is YYNGEE.

On this clone itself: Other DNA sequences in the sample encode the same CDR3. This rearrangement joins TRBV30 to TRBJ1-3, with 8 bases fitting TRBD1. The length of the CDR3 is 12 residues. The germline gives CDR1 GTSNPN, CDR2 SVGIG (reference sequence). V lost 5 bases, J lost 4 bases, and 1 base stayed unmatched. CDR3 bases: TGTGCCTGGGGACAGGGCGGAAACACCATATATTTT. Translated, it gives CAWGQGGNTIYF.